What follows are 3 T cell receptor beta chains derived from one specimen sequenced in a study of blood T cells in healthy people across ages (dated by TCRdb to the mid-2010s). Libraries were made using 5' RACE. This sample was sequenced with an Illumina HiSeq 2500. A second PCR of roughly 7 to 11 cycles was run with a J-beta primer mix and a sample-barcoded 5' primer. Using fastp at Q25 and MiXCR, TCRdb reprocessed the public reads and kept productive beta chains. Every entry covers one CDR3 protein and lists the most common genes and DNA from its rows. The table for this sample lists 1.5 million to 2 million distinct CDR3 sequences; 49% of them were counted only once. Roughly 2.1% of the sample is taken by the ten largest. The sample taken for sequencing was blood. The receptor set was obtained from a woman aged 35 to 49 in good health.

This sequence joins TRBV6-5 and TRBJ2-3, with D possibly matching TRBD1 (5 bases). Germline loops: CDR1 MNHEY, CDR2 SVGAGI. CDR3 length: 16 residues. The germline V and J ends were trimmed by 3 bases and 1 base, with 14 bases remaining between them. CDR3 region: CASSYEGVGRTDTQYF. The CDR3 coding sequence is TGTGCCAGCAGTTATGAAGGGGTTGGGCGCACAGATACGCAGTATTTT.

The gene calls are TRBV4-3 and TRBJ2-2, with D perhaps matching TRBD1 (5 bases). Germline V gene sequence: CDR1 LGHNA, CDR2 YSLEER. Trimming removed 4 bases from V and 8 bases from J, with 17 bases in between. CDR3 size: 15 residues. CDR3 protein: CASSPDQGDVGELFF. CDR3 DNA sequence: TGCGCCAGCAGCCCCGACCAAGGGGATGTTGGGGAGCTGTTTTTT.

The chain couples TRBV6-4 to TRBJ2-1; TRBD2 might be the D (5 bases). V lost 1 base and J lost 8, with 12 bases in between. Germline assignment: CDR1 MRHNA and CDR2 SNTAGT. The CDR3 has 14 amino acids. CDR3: CASSDLSGGHEQFF. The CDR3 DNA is TGTGCCAGCAGTGACTTAAGTGGCGGGCATGAGCAGTTCTTC.